This is a list of T cell receptor beta chains from one sample in a study of blood T cell repertoires in COVID-19. Method: immunoSEQ multiplex PCR; TCRdb's copy keeps in-frame clones and lacks some. The repertoire includes roughly 18,000 clones, about 80% of them detected once, and approximately 10% sits in the top ten. The sample comprised peripheral blood. The receptors here all came from a man of 80 years or more with acute or convalescent COVID-19. Both conserved end residues are part of each CDR3. The D gene is left open where the match is weak. Clone size is given for some rows only: seen once, a few or many times, or a class if the clone is expanded.

J gene	clone size	D gene	V gene	CDR3 length	CDR3 protein	CDR3 DNA
TRBJ1-1	once	-	TRBV12-3/TRBV12-4	13	CASSQQGNTEAFF	TGTGCCAGCAGCCAACAGGGAAACACTGAAGCTTTCTTT
TRBJ2-2	-	TRBD2	TRBV7-6	16	CASSERASGGTGELFF	TGTGCCAGCAGCGAAAGGGCTAGCGGGGGCACCGGGGAGCTGTTTTTT
TRBJ2-5	-	TRBD2	TRBV5-1	18	CASSLRTSGGTRQETQYF	TGCGCCAGCAGCTTGAGAACTAGCGGGGGGACCCGTCAAGAGACCCAGTACTTC
TRBJ2-1	-	TRBD1	TRBV4-3	16	CASSPRTGSSYNEQFF	TGCGCCAGCAGCCCACGGACAGGGAGCTCCTACAATGAGCAGTTCTTC
TRBJ1-6	-	TRBD1	TRBV4-3	17	CASSQEEKGQGDSPLHF	TGCGCCAGCAGCCAAGAAGAGAAGGGACAGGGGGATTCACCCCTCCACTTT
TRBJ1-2	-	TRBD1	TRBV7-8	16	CASSLNTGVSNYGYTF	TGTGCCAGCAGCTTAAATACAGGGGTTTCTAACTATGGCTACACCTTC
TRBJ1-1	-	-	TRBV19	15	CASSAAGSGYTEAFF	TGTGCCAGTAGTGCCGCCGGCTCGGGGTACACTGAAGCTTTCTTT
TRBJ1-2	-	-	TRBV3-1/TRBV3-2	15	CASSQAQQGLRGYTF	TGTGCCAGCAGCCAAGCCCAGCAGGGACTACGCGGCTACACCTTC
TRBJ1-2	-	TRBD1	TRBV6-5	14	CASTATGGRTGYTF	TGTGCCAGCACCGCAACAGGGGGCAGGACTGGCTACACCTTC
TRBJ1-1	-	-	TRBV30	13	CAWSLGTNTEAFF	TGTGCCTGGAGTTTGGGCACGAACACTGAAGCTTTCTTT
TRBJ2-1	-	-	TRBV5-4	17	CASSPDPGAPYDNEQFF	TGTGCCAGCAGCCCGGACCCAGGGGCCCCTTACGACAATGAGCAGTTCTTC
TRBJ1-1	-	-	TRBV18	14	CASSLLDTGTEAFF	TGTGCCAGCTCACTTCTGGACACAGGAACTGAAGCTTTCTTT
TRBJ1-2	-	TRBD1	TRBV4-1	17	CASSQDPGTGVPVGYTF	TGCGCCAGCAGCCAAGATCCAGGGACAGGGGTTCCGGTTGGCTACACCTTC
TRBJ1-5	-	-	TRBV2	15	CASSVLRVVNQPQHF	TGTGCCAGCAGTGTTCTCAGGGTGGTTAATCAGCCCCAGCATTTT
TRBJ2-3	-	TRBD1	TRBV9	15	CASSAGQGNTDTQYF	TGTGCCAGCAGCGCCGGACAGGGGAACACAGATACGCAGTATTTT
TRBJ2-7	-	TRBD2	TRBV6-5	15	CASSYSASGGYEQYF	TGTGCCAGCAGTTACTCGGCTAGCGGGGGCTACGAGCAGTACTTC